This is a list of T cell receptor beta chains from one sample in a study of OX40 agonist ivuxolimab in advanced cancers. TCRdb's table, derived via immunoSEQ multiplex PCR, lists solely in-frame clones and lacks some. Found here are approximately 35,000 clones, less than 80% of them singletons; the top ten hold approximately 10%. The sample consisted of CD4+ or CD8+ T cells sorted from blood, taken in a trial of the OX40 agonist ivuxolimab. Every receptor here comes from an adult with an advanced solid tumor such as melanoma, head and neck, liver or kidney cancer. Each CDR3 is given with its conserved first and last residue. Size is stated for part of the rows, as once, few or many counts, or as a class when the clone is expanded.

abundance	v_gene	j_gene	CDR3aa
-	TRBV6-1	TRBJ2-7	CASSGDRGLHEQYF
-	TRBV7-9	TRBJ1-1	CASNFDRATTEAFF
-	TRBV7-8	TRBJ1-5	CASSLGASNQPQHF
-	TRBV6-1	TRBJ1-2	CASSKQMTANYGYTF
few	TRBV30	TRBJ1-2	CAWSVPGTSGGYTF
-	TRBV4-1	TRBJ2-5	CASSQDFTGRETQYF
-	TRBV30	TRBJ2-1	CAREKWEPRGLFF
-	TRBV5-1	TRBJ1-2	CASSNGGHGYTF
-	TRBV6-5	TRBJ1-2	CASSYSGVQDYGYTF
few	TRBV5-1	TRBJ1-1	CASSLVAGDDYTEAFF
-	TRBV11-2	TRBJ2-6	CASSPADRGNSGANVLTF
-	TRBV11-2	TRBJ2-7	CASSLDSGDWTYEQYF
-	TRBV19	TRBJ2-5	CASSPYNQETQYF
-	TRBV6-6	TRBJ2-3	CASSYGQGADTQYF
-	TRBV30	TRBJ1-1	CAWKGYHEAFF
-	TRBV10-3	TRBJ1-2	CASRPGQMIYGYTF
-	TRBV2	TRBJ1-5	CASSESGGSNQPQHF
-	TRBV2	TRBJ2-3	CASSEGQGYTDTQYF
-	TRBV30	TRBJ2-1	CAWSPSRTGADNEQFF
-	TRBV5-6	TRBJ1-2	CASAGQGIGYTF
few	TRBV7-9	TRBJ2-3	CASSWVRGGGTDTQYF
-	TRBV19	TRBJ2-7	CASSLRTGFGNEQYF
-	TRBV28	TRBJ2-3	CASSRTTDTQYF
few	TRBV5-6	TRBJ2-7	CASSPGGGNSYEQYF
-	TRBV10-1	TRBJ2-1	CASSEFISQEGFF
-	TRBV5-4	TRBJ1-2	CASSSEGVYGYTF
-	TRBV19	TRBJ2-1	CASSISSGGIDEQFF
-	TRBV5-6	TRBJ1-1	CASSLGQKTEAFF
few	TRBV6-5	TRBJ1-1	CASRGSFNTEAFF
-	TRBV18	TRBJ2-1	CASSPRNSNEQFF
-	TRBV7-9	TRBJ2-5	CASSPGLAGGLETQYF
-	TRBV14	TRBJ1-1	CASSQTKVAEAFF
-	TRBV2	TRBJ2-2	CASSEGGAVNTGELFF
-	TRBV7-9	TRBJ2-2	CASSLDSAMNTGELFF
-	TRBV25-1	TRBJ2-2	CASSEKKIGAGELFF
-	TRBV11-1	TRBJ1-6	CASSFRTDSPLHF
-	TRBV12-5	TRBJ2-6	CASGLEAGGANVLTF
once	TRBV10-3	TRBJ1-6	CAISPRDYQNSPLHF
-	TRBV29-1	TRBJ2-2	CSVEIREPGELFF
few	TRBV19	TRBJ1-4	CASKEWGSNEKLFF
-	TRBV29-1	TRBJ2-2	CSVGTVNTGELFF
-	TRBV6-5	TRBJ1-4	CASSSRGGGIEKLFF
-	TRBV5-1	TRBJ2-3	CASSSGTGLKGPDTQYF
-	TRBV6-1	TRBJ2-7	CASSDSSGGPNEQYF
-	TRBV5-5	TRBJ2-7	CASSPWDRAYEQYF